This TCR beta chain was sequenced in a study of blood T cell repertoires in COVID-19. Living in 25 or so US areas, the participants were between roughly 18 and 89 years of age. This CDR3 is 13 amino acids long. Between the trimmed V and J ends, which lost 2 bases and 1 base, there was a span of 5 bases. Using immunoSEQ multiplex PCR, the repertoire was profiled, and TCRdb retains in-frame clones only, with some absent. The data hold approximately 270,000 clones, with 90% to 95% observed a single time. This chain connects TRBV12-3 or TRBV12-4 to TRBJ1-1, with D hard to call. This sequence originates from a human donor in a cohort exposed to, infected with or recovered from COVID-19 (not recorded which). The donor label of this sample is uncertain. Sequences were obtained from PBMCs or T cells enriched from blood (not recorded which). The CDR3 sequence is CASSLSRNTEAFF. In DNA form, the CDR3 reads TGTGCCAGCAGTTTATCCCGGAACACTGAAGCTTTCTTT.